This T cell receptor (beta chain) was recovered during a study of T cell responses to AZD1222 COVID-19 vaccine. Worth noting for this clone: The antigen is unknown.

Notes on the study in general: Elevations in Spike-specific TCR breadth and depth followed administration of two AZD1222 doses. Spike-wide vaccine-associated CD4 TCRs dominated at 160-218 and 743-854. Repertoires in all cases were sampled only once the peak T cell response had passed.

There are 13 residues in the CDR3. Germline CDR1 and CDR2: SEHNR and FQNEAQ (reference sequence). Between the trimmed V and J ends, which lost 5 bases and 6 bases, there was a span of 14 bases. Some clones are missing from TCRdb's copy, which holds only in-frame ones; the method was immunoSEQ multiplex PCR. The table shows 150,000 to 200,000 clones, with approximately 90% occurring only once. The starting material was peripheral blood, obtained on day 0 of AZD1222 vaccination. The chain combines TRBV7-9 with TRBJ2-7; D gene unclear. The TCR comes from an adult in good health. This CDR3 reads CASSPRILTEQYF. CDR3 DNA: TGTGCCAGCAGCCCTCGGATTTTGACCGAGCAGTACTTC.